The 32 T cell receptor beta chains below were found in one sample sequenced in a study of T cells in Graves' hyperthyroidism and ophthalmopathy. TCR beta CDR3 regions were amplified from RNA. The HTBI primer set was used in a first-round RT-PCR of the TCR CDR3. TCRdb fed the multiplex PCR reads into MiXCR, producing one record per CDR3 protein. The sample yields some 350,000 distinct CDR3 sequences, nearly 15% seen once. What was sequenced was blood. The receptors were gathered from a woman in her sixties or seventies with Graves' ophthalmopathy.

The rearrangement links TRBV19 to TRBJ2-7; 9 bases align to TRBD1. V lost 6 bases and J lost 3; bases outside the gene matches: 9. The CDR3 consists of 15 residues. Germline V gives CDR1 LNHDA, CDR2 SQIVND (reference sequence). The DNA for the CDR3 is TGTGCCAGTAGCCCCGGGCGGGGACAGGGCTACGAGCAGTACTTC. Translating gives CASSPGRGQGYEQYF.

This clonotype was seen repeatedly, ten times or more. The chain combines TRBV2 with TRBJ2-7; possible D gene TRBD2, 5 bases. This CDR3 has 15 amino acids. The V gene's germline CDR1 is SNHLY and CDR2 FYNNEI. V dropped 1 base and J dropped 5 bases, with 15 bases sitting between them. CDR3 residues: CASSEGQFRGNEQYF. The CDR3 DNA reads as TGTGCCAGCAGTGAAGGCCAGTTTAGAGGGAACGAGCAGTACTTC.

This clonotype was counted many times. V usage is TRBV7-2 and J usage is TRBJ2-5; 7 nucleotides match TRBD2. The CDR3 has 17 residues. Germline V gives CDR1 SGHTA, CDR2 FQGNSA. V gave up 1 base and J gave up 4 bases; unmatched junction bases: 12. CDR3 bases: TGTGCCAGCAGCTTAGGGTCGGGGGGAGCATCGCGAGAGACCCAGTACTTC. Amino acids: CASSLGSGGASRETQYF. Full variable domain (missing parts from reference TRBV7-2 and TRBJ2-5): GAGVSQSPSNKVTEKGKDVELRCDPISGHTALYWYRQSLGQGLEFLIYFQGNSAPDKSGLPSDRFSAERTGGSVSTLTIQRTQQEDSAVYLCASSLGSGGASRETQYFGPGTRLLVL.

The chain has TRBV7-9 and TRBJ1-1; no definite D call. The germline gives CDR1 SEHNR, CDR2 FQNEAQ (reference sequence). Between the trimmed V and J ends, which lost 3 bases and 3 bases, there was a span of 11 bases. This CDR3 is built from 14 residues. CDR3 sequence reads: CASSLPPSYTEAFF. CDR3 bases: TGTGCCAGCAGCTTGCCCCCCTCGTACACTGAAGCTTTCTTT.

The chain is built from TRBV29-1 and TRBJ2-7; 9 nucleotides line up with TRBD2. J gave up 6 bases and V 4 bases, and 13 bases lay outside the gene matches. The CDR3 extends over 15 amino acids. Germline V gene data show CDR1 as SQVTM and CDR2 as ANQGSEA. CDR3 DNA sequence: TGCAGCGTTGTAAGGATTAGCGGGAGTTCGGTCGAGCAGTACTTC. Protein sequence: CSVVRISGSSVEQYF.

The CDR3 coding sequence is TGTGCCACCAGATCCCAAGGGGACACCGGGGAGCTGTTTTTT. The encoded protein is CATRSQGDTGELFF. The chain combines TRBV24-1 with TRBJ2-2; possibly TRBD1 for D (5 bases). The CDR3 is 14 residues long. The V end was cut by 7 bases, the J end by 3 bases, with 11 bases between. The germline CDR1 and CDR2 sequences are KGHDR and SFDVKD.

V usage is TRBV20-1 and J usage is TRBJ2-5, with a tentative D call TRBD2 (7 bases). Looked up from germline, CDR1 is DFQATT and CDR2 is SNEGSKA (reference sequence). V lost 3 bases and J lost 1, with 15 bases in between. The CDR3 has 15 residues. Here the CDR3 reads CSASLGGGPQETQYF. CDR3 nucleotides: TGCAGTGCTAGCCTGGGGGGGGGGCCCCAAGAGACCCAGTACTTC.

This clonotype was counted ten times or more. The chain recombines TRBV24-1 with TRBJ2-2; 9 nucleotides match TRBD1. CDR3 length: 17 amino acids. Germline CDR1 is KGHDR and CDR2 is SFDVKD. Unmatched junction bases numbered 9, after V lost 2 bases and J lost 6 bases. The CDR3 DNA reads TGTGCCACCAGTGATTCCACCGGGACAGGGATATCCGGGGAGCTGTTTTTT. It encodes CATSDSTGTGISGELFF.

CDR3: CASTPWGGQGQGANVLTF. CDR3 DNA sequence: TGTGCCAGTACCCCCTGGGGGGGACAGGGACAGGGGGCCAACGTCCTGACTTTC. This sequence joins TRBV19 and TRBJ2-6; 9 nucleotides agree with TRBD1. V dropped 7 bases and J dropped 4; count of bases not matched to a gene: 14. There are 18 residues in the CDR3. Germline-derived CDR1 and CDR2 are LNHDA and SQIVND (reference sequence).

The chain employs TRBV6-2 or TRBV6-3 and TRBJ2-3, with D perhaps matching TRBD2 (6 bases). The CDR3 is made up of 14 amino acids. V was trimmed by 2 bases and J by 2 bases, leaving 8 bases between them. The germline V gene encodes CDR1 MNHEY and CDR2 SVGEGT. CDR3 in amino acids: CASSYTGVTDTQYF. As DNA, the CDR3 is TGTGCCAGCAGTTACACGGGAGTCACAGATACGCAGTATTTT.

This clonotype occurred a few times. The V gene is TRBV13, the J gene TRBJ1-2; no clear D gene. The CDR3 has 13 amino acids. CDR1 and CDR2 (germline): PRHDT, FYEKMQ (reference sequence). Between the trimmed V and J ends, which lost 0 bases and 7 bases, there was a span of 9 bases. The CDR3 DNA reads TGTGCCAGCAGCTTAGGACGGGCGGGTGGCTACACCTTC. It encodes CASSLGRAGGYTF.

This clonotype was counted at least ten times. The chain combines TRBV12-3 or TRBV12-4 with TRBJ2-3, with 7 nucleotides matching TRBD1. J was trimmed by 2 bases and V by 6 bases; bases with no gene match: 5. The CDR3 consists of 14 residues. CDR3 residues: CASRTTGVTDTQYF. The CDR3 coding sequence is TGTGCCAGCAGAACCACAGGGGTCACAGATACGCAGTATTTT.

Comments on this clonotype: A junction boundary mismatches the germline segment, possibly from a read error. The chain links TRBV28 to TRBJ2-7; D remains unclear. This CDR3 has 11 amino acids. Germline CDR1 is MDHEN and CDR2 is SYDVKM. CDR3 bases: TGTGCCACGGGCCCTTACTACGAGAAGTACTTC. Its translation is CATGPYYEKYF.

Turning to this clonotype: A much more abundant neighbour one base away suggests this may be a read error. The J gene is TRBJ2-7, the V gene TRBV7-3; tentative D call: TRBD1 (5 bases). Trimming shortened V by 4 bases and J by 6 bases, and 13 bases separated the two germline ends. This CDR3 region has 13 residues. Looked up from germline, CDR1 is SGHTA and CDR2 is FQGTGA. Here the CDR3 DNA reads TGTGCCAGCAGCTCTCAGACAGTTTCCGAGCAGTACTTC. It yields the protein CASSSQTVSEQYF. Variable domain in full (rest from reference TRBV7-3 and TRBJ2-7): GAGVSQTPSNKVTEKGKYVELRCDPISGHTALYWYRQSLGQGPEFLIYFQGTGAADDSGLPNDRFFAVRPEGSVSTLKIQRTERGDSAVYLCASSSQTVSEQYFGPGTRLTVT.

This clonotype was seen repeatedly, ten times or more. The chain joins TRBV28 to TRBJ2-7, with no clear D. Germline V gives CDR1 MDHEN, CDR2 SYDVKM. CDR3 length: 13 residues. The V end was cut by 5 bases, the J end by 1 base, with 9 bases between. The CDR3 DNA sequence: TGTGCCAGCAGTCCCCTCGTTTCCTACGAGCAGTACTTC. Amino acid sequence: CASSPLVSYEQYF.

The chain has TRBV7-9 and TRBJ1-4; D remains ambiguous. This CDR3 contains 13 residues. Germline CDR1 SEHNR, CDR2 FQNEAQ (reference sequence). The V end was cut by 3 bases, the J end by 5 bases, with 7 bases between. For the CDR3, the DNA is TGTGCCAGCAGCTTCGGACTGAATGAAAAACTGTTTTTT. Its protein is CASSFGLNEKLFF.

V is TRBV19 and J is TRBJ1-4, with a tentative D call TRBD1 (6 bases). V was pared by 9 bases and J by 8 bases, with 19 bases between. Germline-derived CDR1 and CDR2 are LNHDA and SQIVND (reference sequence). This CDR3 has 14 amino acids. CDR3 bases: TGTGCCAGCCGGGGGGCCTTCCGCCAGGAAAAACTGTTTTTT. As protein: CASRGAFRQEKLFF.

In its sample, this clonotype was seen many times. The gene calls are TRBV6-9 and TRBJ1-1, with D unclear. With 3 bases removed from V and 0 bases from J, the gap between germline ends came to 14 bases. The germline V gene has CDR1 MNHGY and CDR2 SVAAGI. The CDR3 is 16 residues long. This CDR3 is CASSYTQRPLNTEAFF. The CDR3 DNA follows: TGTGCCAGCAGTTACACTCAAAGACCTTTGAACACTGAAGCTTTCTTT.

This clonotype was counted only a few times. The V call is TRBV25-1, the J call TRBJ2-3; D is ambiguous. The CDR3 runs 14 residues. The V end was cut by 4 bases, the J end by 4 bases, with 12 bases between. CDR1 MGHDK and CDR2 SYGVNS come from the germline V gene. CDR3 residues: CASSALGPADTQYF. CDR3 DNA sequence: TGTGCCAGCAGTGCTCTAGGACCGGCAGATACGCAGTATTTT.

This clonotype appeared many times. The chain has TRBV5-1 and TRBJ1-1; D might be TRBD1 (5 bases). Germline CDR1 SGHRS, CDR2 YFSETQ. This CDR3 comprises 15 residues. Trimming stripped 2 bases from V and 1 base from J, with 12 bases between. CDR3 coding DNA: TGCGCCAGCAGCTTCCAGGGAGGGACGAACACTGAAGCTTTCTTT. Its translation is CASSFQGGTNTEAFF.

This clonotype was counted a few times. The chain is built from TRBV24-1 and TRBJ1-2; unclear D gene. V lost 2 bases, J lost 4 bases, and 4 bases lay in between. The CDR3 totals 12 residues. Germline lookup yields CDR1 KGHDR and CDR2 SFDVKD. CDR3 region: CATSDWTYGYTF. The CDR3 nucleotides are TGTGCCACCAGTGATTGGACCTATGGCTACACCTTC.

This clonotype was seen at least ten times. The chain combines TRBV5-1 with TRBJ2-1, with 13 bases fitting TRBD2. The CDR3 contains 22 residues. CDR1 is SGHRS and CDR2 is YFSETQ in the germline V gene. The ends lost 4 bases at V and 6 bases at J; junction bases unmatched: 25. The CDR3 region has the DNA TGCGCCAGCAGCGGGGGACTAGCGGGATTTGGTCCCAGTACCCCCCCACCCAATGAGCAGTTCTTC. This gives the protein CASSGGLAGFGPSTPPPNEQFF.

Note on this clonotype: A clone one base away is much larger, so this may be a read error. V and J are TRBV28 and TRBJ1-6, with D maybe TRBD1 (6 bases). Looked up from germline, CDR1 is MDHEN and CDR2 is SYDVKM. The CDR3 runs to 13 residues. The CDR3 sequence: CTSRGQYNSPLHF. The CDR3 DNA reads TGTACCAGCAGAGGACAGTATAATTCACCCCTCCACTTT.

The rearrangement joins TRBV29-1 to TRBJ1-1, with 9 bases matching TRBD1. Germline V lookup: CDR1 SQVTM, CDR2 ANQGSEA. V gave up 4 bases and J gave up 6 bases; unmatched junction bases: 6. The CDR3 is made up of 13 amino acids. CDR3 amino acids: CSVGTGGGAEAFF. Here the CDR3 DNA reads TGCAGCGTTGGTACAGGGGGCGGAGCTGAAGCTTTCTTT.

Points on this clonotype: Since a much larger clone is just one base distant, this may be a read error. The chain recombines TRBV11-2 with TRBJ2-2; D possibly corresponds to TRBD2 (5 bases). This CDR3 is built from 17 residues. Germline CDR1 is SGHAT and CDR2 is FQNNGV. The CDR3 region is CASSESTGRFSTGEPFF. The DNA for the CDR3 is TGTGCCAGCAGCGAAAGCACGGGAAGGTTTAGCACCGGGGAGCCGTTTTTT.

This clonotype has a count of ten or more. The chain uses TRBV9 and TRBJ1-2; no reliable D call. CDR1 is SGDLS, CDR2 YYNGEE, per germline. V dropped 3 bases and J dropped 2 bases, with 11 bases sitting between them. The CDR3 sequence is 14 residues long. The CDR3 protein is CASSAGRLNYGYTF. In nucleotides, the CDR3 is TGTGCCAGCAGCGCCGGACGGTTAAACTATGGCTACACCTTC.

This clonotype has a count of ten or more. The CDR3 here is CASSRRLAGNTGELFF. DNA for the CDR3: TGTGCCAGCAGCCGAAGACTAGCGGGAAACACCGGGGAGCTGTTTTTT. V usage is TRBV3-1 and J usage is TRBJ2-2; TRBD2 matches at 11 bases. This CDR3 has 16 amino acids. The J segment lost 2 bases and the V segment lost 4 bases, leaving 3 bases of the junction unmatched. The germline CDR1 and CDR2 sequences are LGHDT and YNNKEL (reference sequence).

This clonotype was seen a few times. The chain recombines TRBV18 with TRBJ2-3; D unclear. V lost 4 bases to trimming and J lost 0 bases, with 11 bases between them. This CDR3 contains 15 residues. Germline lookup yields CDR1 KGHSH and CDR2 LQKENI. CDR3 in amino acids: CASSRAGPSTDTQYF. The DNA of the CDR3 is TGTGCCAGCTCACGGGCAGGACCAAGCACAGATACGCAGTATTTT. Based on the CDR3 plus reference TRBV18 and TRBJ2-3, the full variable domain is NAGVMQNPRHLVRRRGQEARLRCSPMKGHSHVYWYRQLPEEGLKFMVYLQKENIIDESGMPKERFSAEFPKEGPSILRIQQVVRGDSAAYFCASSRAGPSTDTQYFGPGTRLTVL.

The rearrangement links TRBV28 to TRBJ1-4, with D uncertain. This CDR3 has 14 amino acids. V shed 7 bases and J shed 0 bases, with 9 bases lying between them. Germline-derived CDR1 and CDR2 are MDHEN and SYDVKM. Here the CDR3 DNA reads TGTGCCAGCAACCCGGATACAACTAATGAAAAACTGTTTTTT. It is translated as CASNPDTTNEKLFF.

A few counts support this clonotype. The V gene is TRBV6-1, the J gene TRBJ1-3; no clear D gene. V lost 5 bases to trimming and J lost 3 bases, with 17 bases between them. This CDR3 region has 16 residues. Germline CDR1 MNHNS, CDR2 SASEGT. CDR3 DNA sequence: TGTGCCAGCAGTCCTCTCAAGCTTCGAAATGGAAACACCATATATTTT. Encoded protein: CASSPLKLRNGNTIYF.

This clonotype was counted ten times or more. This chain links TRBV6-1 with TRBJ1-2; D uncertain. Trimming cost V 6 bases and J 7 bases, with 15 bases left between them. Germline CDR1 reads MNHNS; CDR2 reads SASEGT. The CDR3 covers 13 residues. The CDR3 region is CASSFNGETGYTF. DNA for the CDR3: TGTGCCAGCAGCTTCAACGGGGAGACTGGCTACACCTTC.

This chain connects TRBV6-1 to TRBJ1-6; D unclear. The CDR3 runs 15 residues. Per the germline V gene, CDR1 is MNHNS and CDR2 is SASEGT. The germline V and J ends were trimmed by 7 bases and 0 bases, with 10 bases remaining between them. This CDR3 is CASTLASSYNSPLHF. The CDR3 nucleotides are TGTGCCAGCACTTTGGCCAGCTCCTATAATTCACCCCTCCACTTT.